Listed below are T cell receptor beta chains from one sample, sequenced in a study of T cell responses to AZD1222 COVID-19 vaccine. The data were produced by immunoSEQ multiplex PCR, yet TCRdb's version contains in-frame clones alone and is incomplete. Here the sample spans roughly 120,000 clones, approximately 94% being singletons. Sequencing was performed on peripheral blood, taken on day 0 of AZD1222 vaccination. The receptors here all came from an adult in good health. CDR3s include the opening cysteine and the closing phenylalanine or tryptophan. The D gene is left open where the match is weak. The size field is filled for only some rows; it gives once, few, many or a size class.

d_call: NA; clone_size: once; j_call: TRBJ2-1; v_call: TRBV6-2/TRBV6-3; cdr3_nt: TGTGCCAGCAGTCCACGCACTCCCCCGGACGGGTCCTCCTACAATGAGCAGTTCTTC; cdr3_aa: CASSPRTPPDGSSYNEQFF
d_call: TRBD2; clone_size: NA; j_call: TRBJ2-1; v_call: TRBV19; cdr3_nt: TGTGCCAGTAGACCGACTAGCGGGGTAACCTCCTCCTACAATGAGCAGTTCTTC; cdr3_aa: CASRPTSGVTSSYNEQFF
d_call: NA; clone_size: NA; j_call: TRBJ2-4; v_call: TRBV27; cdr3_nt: TGTGCCAGCCGACTGCGTGCGGGGGCCCTGGACCCCATTCAGTACTTC; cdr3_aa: CASRLRAGALDPIQYF
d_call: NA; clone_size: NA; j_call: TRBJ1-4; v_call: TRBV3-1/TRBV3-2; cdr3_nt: TGTGCCAGCAGCCATGGGGGTCGGCCGCAAAAACTGTTTTTT; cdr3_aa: CASSHGGRPQKLFF
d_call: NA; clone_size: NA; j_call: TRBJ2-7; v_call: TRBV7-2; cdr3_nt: TGTGCCAGCAGCTCATACCAAAAGAGCGACGAGCAGTACTTC; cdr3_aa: CASSSYQKSDEQYF
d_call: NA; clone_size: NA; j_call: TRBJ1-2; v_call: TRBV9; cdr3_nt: TGTGCCAGCGAGGGGGAGGATAACTATGGCTACACCTTC; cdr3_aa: CASEGEDNYGYTF
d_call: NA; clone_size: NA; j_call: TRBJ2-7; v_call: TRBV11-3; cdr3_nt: TGTGCCAGCAGCTTAGGATCGGGGGCCGAGCAGTACTTC; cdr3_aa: CASSLGSGAEQYF
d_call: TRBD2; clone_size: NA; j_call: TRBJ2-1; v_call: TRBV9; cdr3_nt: TGTGCCAGCAGCGTAGCTATAGCGGGAGGTTACAATGAGCAGTTCTTC; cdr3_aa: CASSVAIAGGYNEQFF
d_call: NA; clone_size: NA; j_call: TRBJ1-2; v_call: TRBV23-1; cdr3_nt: TGCGCCAGCAGCCCCGTTGCAGGCTACACCTTC; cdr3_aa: CASSPVAGYTF
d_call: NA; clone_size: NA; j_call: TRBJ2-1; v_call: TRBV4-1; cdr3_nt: TGCGCCAGCAGCCAAGAACTAGCCGCCTACAATGAGCAGTTCTTC; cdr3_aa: CASSQELAAYNEQFF
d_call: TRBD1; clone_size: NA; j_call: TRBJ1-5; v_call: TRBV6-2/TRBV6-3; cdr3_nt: TGTGCCAGCAGCTTACAGGGGGCTCCTAATCAGCCCCAGCATTTT; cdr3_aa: CASSLQGAPNQPQHF
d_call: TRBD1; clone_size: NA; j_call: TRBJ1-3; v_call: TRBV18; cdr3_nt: TGTGCCAGCTCACAACCGACAGGGGCCTCTGGAAACACCATATATTTT; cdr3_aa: CASSQPTGASGNTIYF
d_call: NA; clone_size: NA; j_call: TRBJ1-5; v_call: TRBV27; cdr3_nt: TGTGCCAGCAGTTTAATGGGGTATAGCAATCAGCCCCAGCATTTT; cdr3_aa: CASSLMGYSNQPQHF
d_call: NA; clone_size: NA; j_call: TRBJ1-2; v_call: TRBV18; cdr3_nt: TGTGCCAGCACCCCCCAACTGGACGGAGGCGGCTACACCTTC; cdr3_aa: CASTPQLDGGGYTF
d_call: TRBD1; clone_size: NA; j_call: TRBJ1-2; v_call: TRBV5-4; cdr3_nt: TGTGCCAGCAGCACTCCCCAGGGGGCCCCCTATGGCTACACCTTC; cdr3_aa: CASSTPQGAPYGYTF
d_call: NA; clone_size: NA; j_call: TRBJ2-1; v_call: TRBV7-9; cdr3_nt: TGTGCCAGCAGCCGGGCTAGGGATAGCTCCTACAATGAGCAGTTCTTC; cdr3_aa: CASSRARDSSYNEQFF
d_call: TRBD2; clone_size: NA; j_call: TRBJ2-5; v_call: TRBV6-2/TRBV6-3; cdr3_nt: TGTGCCAGCAGTTACACCCATGCAGCGGGAGGGCCCGGCTTGCCTACGGAGACCCAGTACTTC; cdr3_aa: CASSYTHAAGGPGLPTETQYF
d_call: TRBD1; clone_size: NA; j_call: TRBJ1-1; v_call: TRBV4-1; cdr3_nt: TGCGCCAGCAGCCAAGAGAGACAGGGACTCGGGCCGGAAGCTTTCTTT; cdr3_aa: CASSQERQGLGPEAFF
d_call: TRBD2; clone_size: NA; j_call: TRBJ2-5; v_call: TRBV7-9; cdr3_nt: TGTGCCAGCAGCTTAGCGCTAGCGGGAGGGCTAGAGACCCAGTACTTC; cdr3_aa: CASSLALAGGLETQYF
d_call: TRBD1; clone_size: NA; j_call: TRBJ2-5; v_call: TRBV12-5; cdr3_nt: TGTGCTAGTGGTACAAGGACAGGGGGTGGGGAGACCCAGTACTTC; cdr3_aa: CASGTRTGGGETQYF
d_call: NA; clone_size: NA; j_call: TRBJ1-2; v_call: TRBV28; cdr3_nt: TGTGCCAGCAGTTTGTACAGAGACTATGGCTACACCTTC; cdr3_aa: CASSLYRDYGYTF